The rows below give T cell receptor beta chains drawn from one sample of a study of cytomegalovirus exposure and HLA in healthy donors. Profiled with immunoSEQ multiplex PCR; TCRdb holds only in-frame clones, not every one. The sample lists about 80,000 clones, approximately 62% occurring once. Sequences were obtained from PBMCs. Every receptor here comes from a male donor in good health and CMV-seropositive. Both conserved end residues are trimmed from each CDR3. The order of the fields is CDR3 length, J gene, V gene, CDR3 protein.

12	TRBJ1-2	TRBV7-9	ASSGTGSSYGYT
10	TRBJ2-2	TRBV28	ASRGGIGELF
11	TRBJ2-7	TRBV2	ASSDNGSYEQY
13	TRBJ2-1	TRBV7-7	ASSLAGGTHNEQF
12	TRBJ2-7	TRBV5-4	ASSPTSGSYEQY
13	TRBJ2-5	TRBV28	ASSFSQAPWETQY
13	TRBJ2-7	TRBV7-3	ASSLAGQGMDEQY
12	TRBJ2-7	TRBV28	ASSLETGTYEQY
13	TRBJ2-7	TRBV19	ASSMSFVGAYEQY
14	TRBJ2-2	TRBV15	ATSRETGSNTGELF
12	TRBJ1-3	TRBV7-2	ASSSAGSGNTIY
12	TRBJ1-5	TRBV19	ASSLRGQNQPQH
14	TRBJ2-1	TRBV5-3	ARSWRGRSSYNEQF